This TCR beta chain comes out of a study of blood T cells in healthy people across ages (dated by TCRdb to 2015 to 2017). For the study in its entirety: Template switching captured roughly one uniquely barcoded TCR beta cDNA molecule per two T cells in model experiments. To track age-related changes in TCR beta repertoire diversity, the study relied on deep sequencing normalized with unique cDNA molecular identifiers. Four age groups were formed from the donors: young (average approximately 15 years), middle-aged (approximately 39), aged (62) and long-lived (roughly 81). To avoid experimental bias, donors of different ages were spread randomly across the sequencing lanes. Using the same blood draw, the study looked at two additional independent replicas of 1 million unique cDNA reads for two donors, one aged 18 to 30 and the other aged 80 or older.

The research as a whole found: Observed TCR beta diversity correlated strongly with the percentage of naive T cells measured by flow cytometry. Because profiling used bulk unsorted PBMCs, naive and antigen-experienced compartments could not be compared conclusively. Estimates of total diversity based on one million sequenced T cells were considered lower bounds and underestimates. Compared with the aged group, the long-lived group had more naive CD4+ T cells, fewer expanded clones and increased TCR diversity, a pattern suggesting age selection. As age increased, observed TCR beta diversity per million T cells dropped in a roughly linear way, and a significant reduction was already evident by age approximately 40. Because the CMV infection status of the donors was unknown, age-related changes in expanded clonotypes may potentially have been confounded.

The donors were about 40 Caucasian individuals from Russia, aged 6 to 90 years, who were systemically healthy. Roughly 9.5 milliliters of peripheral blood were drawn from each donor into EDTA-treated Vacutainer tubes. Ficoll-Paque density-gradient centrifugation was used to isolate PBMCs, with at least 6.5 million per sample. Trizol reagent was used to extract total RNA from PBMCs, with at least 5 micrograms per sample. For every donor, an aliquot of PBMCs went through flow cytometry to measure the percentages of naive CD45RAhigh/CD27high T cells. Spanning cysteine to phenylalanine, the CDR3 consists of 18 amino acids. Only CDR3 DNA remains: 54 bases, in frame from the first base. According to the germline V gene, CDR1 reads LGHNT and CDR2 reads FRNRAP. Trimming takes 0 bases from V and 1 base from J, and the germline ends sit 17 bases apart. With respect to this clonotype: Its recognized antigen is unknown. The record has no base qualities; no much larger clone is one base away.

The receptor library was made with 5' RACE. Sequenced on an Illumina HiSeq 2500. The second PCR ran for roughly 7 to 12 cycles and used a J-beta primer mix along with a sample-barcoded 5' primer. A unique molecular identifier was introduced onto each TCR beta cDNA molecule by a template-switch 5' adaptor carrying 12 random nucleotides. Each sample yielded at least 2.5 million CDR3-containing paired-end reads. All of the RNA was converted into first-strand cDNA using the Mint cDNA synthesis kit, with a TRBC-specific oligonucleotide serving as the primer. After uracil-DNA glycosylase treatment, a first 18-cycle PCR used universal primers M1SS and BC2_uni_R on all cDNA. In the paper's pipeline: For normalization, 1 million high-quality reads, each with a distinct molecular identifier, were randomly selected from each sample. Reads with shared molecular identifiers were discarded instead of being binned into consensus sequences. MiTCR, set to a Q25 quality threshold and the strictest error-elimination algorithm, was used for CDR3 identification, clonotype clustering and error correction. A nonparametric unseen species model using Euler transformation provided a lower-bound estimate of total TCR beta diversity. TCRdb passed the public sequencing reads through fastp at Q25 and MiXCR, retaining productive beta sequences. Rows are combined by CDR3 protein, so each entry shows the most common genes and DNA. These V and J calls rely on TCRdb rather than the paper's analysis. The sample table contains 650,000 to 800,000 distinct CDR3 sequences; only one count was recorded for approximately 44% of them. About 19% of the sample belongs to the ten largest clones.

Here the chain combines TRBV12-5 and TRBJ2-3; TRBD2 is perhaps the D gene, given 5 matching bases. The TCR originated in a man aged 55-75 years in good health. The source material was blood. The sequenced DNA: TGTGCTAGTGGTTTGGTACTACTTTCCGGGGTGGGCACAGATACGCAGTATTTT. This sequence encodes CASGLVLLSGVGTDTQYF. Extended through the reference TRBV12-5 and TRBJ2-3 proteins, this CDR3 yields the full variable domain: DARVTQTPRHKVTEMGQEVTMRCQPILGHNTVFWYRQTMMQGLELLAYFRNRAPLDDSGMPKDRFSAEMPDATLATLKIQPSEPRDSAVYFCASGLVLLSGVGTDTQYFGPGTRLTVL.